This T cell receptor beta chain was captured by sequencing in a study of cytomegalovirus exposure and HLA in healthy donors. General observations from the study: Cytomegalovirus-associated TCR beta chains were listed, numbering 164.

Concerning this clone: Its matching antigen is unknown. Compared with germline, one end of the junction differs, possibly owing to a read error.

The protocol was immunoSEQ multiplex PCR, while the TCRdb copy is restricted to in-frame clones and leaves out a portion. The sample holds more than 95,000 clones; 89% are singletons and the top ten take 2% to 2.5%. The TCR was taken from a woman younger than 35 in good health and CMV-seronegative. Sequenced: PBMCs.

The CDR3 region is CASVLSGAAWEQFF. In DNA, the CDR3 is TGTGCTAGTGTTTTGAGCGGGGCCGCATGGGAGCAGTTCTTC. This chain joins TRBV12-5 and TRBJ2-1; 7 bases match TRBD2. Germline V lookup: CDR1 LGHNT, CDR2 FRNRAP. CDR3 length equals 14 residues.